Here is one TCR beta chain with its context. Antigen unknown. The sample is drawn from a study of identical twins. Study-level results: Invariant MAIT and iNKT cells may have partly biased zero-insertion analyses.

V gave up 3 bases and J gave up 6 bases; unmatched junction bases: 5. This CDR3 comprises 13 residues. Per the germline V gene, CDR1 is SGHTA and CDR2 is FQGNSA. TCRdb re-derived calls from the 5' RACE reads in MiXCR, one entry per CDR3 protein. Of 690,000 or so distinct CDR3 sequences listed, around 8.3% are singletons. The data also belong to a second study, concerning yellow fever vaccine responses in identical twins.

This sequence was found in a woman aged 18-29 years in good health. Sequencing was carried out using PBMCs. This chain connects TRBV7-2 to TRBJ2-7, with 7 bases lining up with TRBD1. The CDR3 region is CASSFQRDSEQYF. The CDR3 DNA is TGTGCCAGCAGCTTTCAACGGGACAGCGAGCAGTACTTC.